This record looks at one T cell receptor beta chain sequence and its context. Which antigen it targets is not known. Per-base qualities were not stored, and no clone one base away is much larger. These data are taken from a study of blood T cell repertoires in COVID-19 (dated by TCRdb to the early 2020s). In terms of the full investigation: Collaborator samples came from the United States, Italy and Spain and covered acute and convalescent phases of COVID-19. The prospective study material was composed of cDNA or gDNA derived from T cells, B-cell-depleted T cells, or PBMCs. The repertoires were released in a freely available public database intended as a resource for research on the immune response to SARS-CoV-2. The samples were drawn from the first 160 participants of the ongoing ImmuneRACE study and from more than 1,000 subjects provided by 6 global collaborators. Deeply sampled blood TCRbeta repertoires from subjects exposed to, actively infected with, or recovered from COVID-19 were included in the dataset. Where available, HLA class I and class II types were obtained from metadata supplied by the sample provider rather than from assay-based typing. The sample metadata nearly always contained a de-identified subject ID, COVID-19 status, age in years and sex. What the research found in general, with its limitations: The amount of clinical and demographic metadata varied by source and participant and was provided uncurated.

After removal of 4 bases from V and 0 bases from J, the junction retains 11 bases not matched to a gene. The CDR1 and CDR2 encoded by the germline V gene are KGHDR and SFDVKD. The CDR3 spans 19 residues, from the cysteine through the phenylalanine. Only the CDR3 portion is preserved as DNA: 57 bases, with reading frame beginning at the first base. TCRbeta CDR3 regions were amplified from genomic DNA by means of the immunoSEQ Assay, a bias-controlled multiplex PCR. As for the original processing: The number of nucleated cells in each sample was estimated from the amplification of reference gene primers within the assay. Sequence reads were collapsed and filtered to measure the absolute abundance of every unique TCRbeta CDR3 rearrangement. For each sample, productive Simpson clonality was calculated as the square root of Simpson's diversity index across productive rearrangements. The clones in this table, taken by TCRdb from immuneACCESS, are in-frame only. Not every clone is retained; where verified, under half of the shortfall comes from an unresolved V gene, and the cause of the rest is unknown. The V and J calls and clone size are taken from that table; D and trimming were inferred from the DNA. In all, the sample holds fewer than 300,000 clones, and approximately 77% of those were seen once. Together, the top ten hold roughly 3% of the sample.

Each collaborating institution followed its own protocols to collect whole blood in K2EDTA tubes. Collaborator samples were shipped for TCRbeta analysis as frozen whole blood, isolated PBMCs, or DNA extracted from either sample type. This TCR was sampled from a woman in her late teens or twenties with acute or convalescent COVID-19. The V and J segments used are TRBV24-1 and TRBJ2-1, and TRBD2 aligns with 10 junction nucleotides. Sequencing was done on a sample of peripheral blood. The CDR3 has the sequence CATSENPGLAVSSYNEQFF. In nucleotides, the sequence is TGTGCCACCAGTGAAAACCCCGGACTAGCGGTAAGCTCCTACAATGAGCAGTTCTTC.